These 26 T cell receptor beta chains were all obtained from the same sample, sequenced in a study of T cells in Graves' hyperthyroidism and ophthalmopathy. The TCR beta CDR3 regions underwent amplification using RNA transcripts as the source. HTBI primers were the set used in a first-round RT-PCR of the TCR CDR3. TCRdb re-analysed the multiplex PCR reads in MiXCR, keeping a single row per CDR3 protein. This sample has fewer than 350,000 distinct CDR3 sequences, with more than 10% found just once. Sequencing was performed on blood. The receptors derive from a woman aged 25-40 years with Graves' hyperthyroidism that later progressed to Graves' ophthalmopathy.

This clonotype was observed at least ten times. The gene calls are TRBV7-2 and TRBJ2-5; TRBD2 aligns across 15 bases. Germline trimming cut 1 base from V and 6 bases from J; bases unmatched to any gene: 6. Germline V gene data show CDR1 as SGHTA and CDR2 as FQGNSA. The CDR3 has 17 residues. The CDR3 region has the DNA TGTGCCAGCAGCTTAGGTGGACTAGCGGGAGGGAGGAAGACCCAGTACTTC. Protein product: CASSLGGLAGGRKTQYF.

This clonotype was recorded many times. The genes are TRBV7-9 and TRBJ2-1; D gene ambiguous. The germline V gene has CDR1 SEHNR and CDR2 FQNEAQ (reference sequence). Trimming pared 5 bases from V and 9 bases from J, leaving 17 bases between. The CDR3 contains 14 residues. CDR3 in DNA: TGTGCCAGCAGCCAACACGGGTTTGAGCCTGAGCAGTTCTTC. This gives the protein CASSQHGFEPEQFF.

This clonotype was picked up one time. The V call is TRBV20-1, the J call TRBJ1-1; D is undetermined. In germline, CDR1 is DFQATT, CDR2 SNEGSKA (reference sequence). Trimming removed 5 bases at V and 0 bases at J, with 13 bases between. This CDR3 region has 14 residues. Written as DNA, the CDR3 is TGCAGTGCTTCCTCGAGAGTCATGAACACTGAAGCTTTCTTT. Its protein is CSASSRVMNTEAFF.

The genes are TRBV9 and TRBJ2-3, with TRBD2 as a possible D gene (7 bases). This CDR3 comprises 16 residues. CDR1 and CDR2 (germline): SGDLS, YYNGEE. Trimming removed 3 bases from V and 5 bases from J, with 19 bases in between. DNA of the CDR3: TGTGCCAGCAGCGGTGGAGGGGGAGGGCCGGGAGATACGCAGTATTTT. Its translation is CASSGGGGGPGDTQYF.

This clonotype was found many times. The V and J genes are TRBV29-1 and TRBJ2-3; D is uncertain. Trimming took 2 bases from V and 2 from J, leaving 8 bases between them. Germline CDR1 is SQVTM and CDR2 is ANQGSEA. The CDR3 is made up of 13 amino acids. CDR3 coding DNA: TGCAGCGTTGAATTACTAAACACAGATACGCAGTATTTT. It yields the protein CSVELLNTDTQYF.

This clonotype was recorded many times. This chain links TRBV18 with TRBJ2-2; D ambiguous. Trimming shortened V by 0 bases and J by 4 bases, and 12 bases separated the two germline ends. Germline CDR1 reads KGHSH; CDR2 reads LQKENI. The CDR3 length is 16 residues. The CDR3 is CASSPPEGSGTGELFF. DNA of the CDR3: TGTGCCAGCTCACCACCGGAAGGTTCGGGCACCGGGGAGCTGTTTTTT.

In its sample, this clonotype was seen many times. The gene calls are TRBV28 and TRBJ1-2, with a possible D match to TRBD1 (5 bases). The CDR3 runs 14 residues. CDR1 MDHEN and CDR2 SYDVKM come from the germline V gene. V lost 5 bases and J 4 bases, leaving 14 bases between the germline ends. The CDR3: CASSRDVGTYGYTF. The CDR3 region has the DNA TGTGCCAGCAGTCGGGACGTAGGAACCTATGGCTACACCTTC.

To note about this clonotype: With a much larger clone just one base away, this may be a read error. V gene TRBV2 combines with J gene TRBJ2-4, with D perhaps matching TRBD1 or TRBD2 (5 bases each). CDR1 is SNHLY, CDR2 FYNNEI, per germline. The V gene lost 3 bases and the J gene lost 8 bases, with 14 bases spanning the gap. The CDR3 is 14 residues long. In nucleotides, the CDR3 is TGTGCCAGCAGTGATCAAGGGACGTTAGACATTCAGTACTTC. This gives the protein CASSDQGTLDIQYF.

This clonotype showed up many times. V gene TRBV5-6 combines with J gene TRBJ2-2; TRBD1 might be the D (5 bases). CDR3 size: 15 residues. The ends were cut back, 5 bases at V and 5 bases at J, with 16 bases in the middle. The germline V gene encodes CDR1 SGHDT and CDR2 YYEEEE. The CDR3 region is CASRVTGSGTGELFF. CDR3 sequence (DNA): TGTGCCAGCAGGGTAACAGGAAGTGGTACCGGGGAGCTGTTTTTT. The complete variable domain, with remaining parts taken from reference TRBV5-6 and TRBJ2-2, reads DAGVTQSPTHLIKTRGQQVTLRCSPKSGHDTVSWYQQALGQGPQFIFQYYEEEERQRGNFPDRFSGHQFPNYSSELNVNALLLGDSALYLCASRVTGSGTGELFFGEGSRLTVL.

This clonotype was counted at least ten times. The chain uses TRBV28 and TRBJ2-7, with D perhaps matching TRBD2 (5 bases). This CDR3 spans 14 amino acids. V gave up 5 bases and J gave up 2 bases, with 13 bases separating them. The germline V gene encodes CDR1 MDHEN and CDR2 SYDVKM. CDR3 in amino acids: CASSPGLLAYEQYF. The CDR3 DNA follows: TGTGCCAGCAGTCCCGGACTGCTAGCCTACGAGCAGTACTTC.

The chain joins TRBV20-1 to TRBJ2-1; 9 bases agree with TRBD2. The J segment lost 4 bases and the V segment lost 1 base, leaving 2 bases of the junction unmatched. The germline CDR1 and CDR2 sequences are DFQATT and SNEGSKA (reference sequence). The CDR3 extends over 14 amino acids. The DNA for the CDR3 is TGCAGTGCTAGAGTGCTAGCGGGGTACAATGAGCAGTTCTTC. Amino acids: CSARVLAGYNEQFF.

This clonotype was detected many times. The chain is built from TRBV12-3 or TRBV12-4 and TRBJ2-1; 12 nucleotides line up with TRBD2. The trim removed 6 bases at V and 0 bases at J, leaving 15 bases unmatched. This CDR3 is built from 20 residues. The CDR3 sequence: CASSWGSGTSGPSSYNEQFF. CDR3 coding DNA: TGTGCCAGCAGCTGGGGTTCCGGGACTAGCGGGCCCAGCTCCTACAATGAGCAGTTCTTC.

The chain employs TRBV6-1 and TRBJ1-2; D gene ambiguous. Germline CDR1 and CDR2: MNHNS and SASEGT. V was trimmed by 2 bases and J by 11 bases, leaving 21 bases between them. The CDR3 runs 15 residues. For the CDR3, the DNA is TGTGCCAGCAGTGAATTAGGAGCAACTACCCTTCTGTACACCTTC. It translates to CASSELGATTLLYTF.

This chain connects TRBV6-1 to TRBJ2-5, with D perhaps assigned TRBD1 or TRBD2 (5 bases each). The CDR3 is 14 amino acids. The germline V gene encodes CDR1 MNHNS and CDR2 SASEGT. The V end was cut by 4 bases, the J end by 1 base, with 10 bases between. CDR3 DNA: TGTGCCAGCAGTGCCAGGGAGTCCCAAGAGACCCAGTACTTC. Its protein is CASSARESQETQYF.

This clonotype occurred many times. The CDR3 DNA reads TGTGCCAGCTCACCCGGGTACGGATACACCTTC. Its translation: CASSPGYGYTF. This chain links TRBV18 with TRBJ1-2, with D uncertain. This CDR3 contains 11 residues. V lost 3 bases, J lost 11 bases, and 10 bases lay in between. In germline, CDR1 is KGHSH, CDR2 LQKENI.

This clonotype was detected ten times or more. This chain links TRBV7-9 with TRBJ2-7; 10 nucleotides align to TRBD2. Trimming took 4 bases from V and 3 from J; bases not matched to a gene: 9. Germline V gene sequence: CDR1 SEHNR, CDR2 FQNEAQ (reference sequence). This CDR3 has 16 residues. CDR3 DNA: TGTGCCAGCAGCTCACCTCTAGCGGGAGATCGCTACGAGCAGTACTTC. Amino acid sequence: CASSSPLAGDRYEQYF.

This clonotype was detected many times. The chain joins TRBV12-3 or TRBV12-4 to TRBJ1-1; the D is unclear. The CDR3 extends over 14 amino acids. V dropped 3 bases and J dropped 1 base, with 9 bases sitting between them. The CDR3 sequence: CASSLVRGNTEAFF. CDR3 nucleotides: TGTGCCAGCAGTTTGGTTCGTGGGAACACTGAAGCTTTCTTT.

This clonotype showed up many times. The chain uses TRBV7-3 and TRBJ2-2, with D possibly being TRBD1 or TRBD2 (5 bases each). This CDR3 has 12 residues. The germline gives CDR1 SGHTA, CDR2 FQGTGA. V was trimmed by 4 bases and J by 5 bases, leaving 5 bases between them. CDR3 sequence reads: CASSWGTGELFF. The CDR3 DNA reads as TGTGCCAGCAGCTGGGGGACCGGGGAGCTGTTTTTT.

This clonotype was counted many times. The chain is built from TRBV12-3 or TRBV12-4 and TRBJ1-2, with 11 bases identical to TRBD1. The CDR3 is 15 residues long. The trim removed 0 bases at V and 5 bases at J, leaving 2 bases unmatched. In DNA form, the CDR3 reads TGTGCCAGCAGTTTAGCCGGGACAGGGGGATATGGCTACACCTTC. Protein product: CASSLAGTGGYGYTF.

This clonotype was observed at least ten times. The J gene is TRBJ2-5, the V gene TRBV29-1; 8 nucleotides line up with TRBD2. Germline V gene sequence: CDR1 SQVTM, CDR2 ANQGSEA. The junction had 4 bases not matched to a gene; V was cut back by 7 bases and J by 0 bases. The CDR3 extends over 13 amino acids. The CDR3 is CSGSGGNQETQYF. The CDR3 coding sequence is TGCAGCGGGTCGGGGGGGAACCAAGAGACCCAGTACTTC.

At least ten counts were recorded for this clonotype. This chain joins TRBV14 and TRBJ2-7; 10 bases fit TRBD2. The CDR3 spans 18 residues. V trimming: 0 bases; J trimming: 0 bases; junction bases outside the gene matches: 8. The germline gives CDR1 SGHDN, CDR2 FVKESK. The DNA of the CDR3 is TGTGCCAGCAGCCAAGATCCGCCACTAGCGGGATACTCCTACGAGCAGTACTTC. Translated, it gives CASSQDPPLAGYSYEQYF. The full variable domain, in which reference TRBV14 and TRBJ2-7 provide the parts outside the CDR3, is EAGVTQFPSHSVIEKGQTVTLRCDPISGHDNLYWYRRVMGKEIKFLLHFVKESKQDESGMPNNRFLAERTGGTYSTLKVQPAELEDSGVYFCASSQDPPLAGYSYEQYFGPGTRLTVT.

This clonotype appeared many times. The CDR3 is CASSIGGLAESSYNEQFF. Written as DNA, the CDR3 is TGTGCCAGTAGTATAGGGGGACTAGCGGAGAGCTCCTACAATGAGCAGTTCTTC. J is TRBJ2-1 and V is TRBV19, with 11 bases aligning to TRBD2. J was trimmed by 0 bases and V by 1 base; bases with no gene match: 5. The CDR3 is made up of 18 amino acids. The V gene's germline CDR1 is LNHDA and CDR2 SQIVND (reference sequence).

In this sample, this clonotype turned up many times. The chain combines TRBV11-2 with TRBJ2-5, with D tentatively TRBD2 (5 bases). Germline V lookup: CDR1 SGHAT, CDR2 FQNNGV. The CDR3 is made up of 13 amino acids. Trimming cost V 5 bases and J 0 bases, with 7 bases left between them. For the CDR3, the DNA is TGTGCCAGCAGCCAACTAGACCAAGAGACCCAGTACTTC. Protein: CASSQLDQETQYF.

CDR3 DNA: TGTGCCAGCTCCTCGGGAGATGTGTACAATGAGCAGTTCTTC. It translates to CASSSGDVYNEQFF. This chain joins TRBV9 and TRBJ2-1, with D possibly TRBD2 on 6 matching bases. The germline CDR1 and CDR2 sequences are SGDLS and YYNGEE. Between the trimmed V and J ends, which lost 7 bases and 4 bases, there was a span of 15 bases. The CDR3 sequence is 14 residues long.

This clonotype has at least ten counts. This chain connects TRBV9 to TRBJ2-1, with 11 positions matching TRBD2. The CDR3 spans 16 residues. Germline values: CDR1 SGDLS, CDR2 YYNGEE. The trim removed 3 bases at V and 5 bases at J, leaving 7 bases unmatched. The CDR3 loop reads CASSDNLAGGNNEQFF. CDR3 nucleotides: TGTGCCAGCAGCGACAATTTAGCGGGAGGGAACAATGAGCAGTTCTTC.

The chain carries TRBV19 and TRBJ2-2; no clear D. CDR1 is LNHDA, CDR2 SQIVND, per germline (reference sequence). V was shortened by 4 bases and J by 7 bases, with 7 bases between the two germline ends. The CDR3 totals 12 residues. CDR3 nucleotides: TGTGCCAGTAGTACATTTAACGGGGAGCTGTTTTTT. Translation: CASSTFNGELFF.